Presented here are 20 T cell receptor beta chains from one specimen sequenced in a study of tumor-infiltrating lymphocytes in primary liver carcinoma. Production of TCR beta cDNA used roughly 0.55 ug total RNA together with a constant-region primer. For TCR beta, libraries were produced by three nested multiplex PCR rounds using slightly modified ARM-PCR. The first two PCR rounds used TRBV1-TRBV30 forward primers with a C-beta reverse primer, roughly 10 cycles each. From the multiplex PCR reads, TCRdb called clonotypes with MiXCR, one entry per CDR3 protein. The sample lists hundreds of thousands of distinct CDR3 sequences, 58% occurring once. Unsorted whole blood served as the source of blood RNA, and germline DNA was extracted as well. The sequenced sample was peripheral blood. All receptors derive from a woman aged 25 to 45 with primary liver carcinoma and hepatitis B virus infection.

Points on this clonotype: This may arise from a read error, as a much more abundant clone is one base away. This chain uses TRBV6-1 with TRBJ1-5; D remains unclear. Looked up from germline, CDR1 is MNHNS and CDR2 is SASEGT. The CDR3 loop spans 12 amino acids. The CDR3 nucleotides are TGTGCCAGCAGTGCTAGCAGTCAGCCCCAGCATTTT. It yields the protein CASSASSQPQHF.

There are many counts of this clonotype. This chain links TRBV12-3 or TRBV12-4 with TRBJ2-3; D may be TRBD2 (6 bases). The CDR3 consists of 13 residues. V was trimmed by 5 bases and J by 2 bases, leaving 8 bases between them. CDR3 nucleotides: TGTGCCAGCAGTGGGGAGGCCACAGATACGCAGTATTTT. It encodes CASSGEATDTQYF.

This rearrangement joins TRBV5-4 to TRBJ1-3; D is ambiguous. V gave up 0 bases and J gave up 4 bases, with 14 bases separating them. This CDR3 contains 16 residues. CDR1 is SGHNT and CDR2 is YYREEE in the germline V gene (reference sequence). CDR3 amino acids: CASSLAPTRRGNTIYF. The CDR3 DNA reads TGTGCCAGCAGCTTGGCCCCGACACGGAGGGGAAACACCATATATTTT.

Remarks on this clonotype: A much larger clone is a single base away; this may be a read error. This chain connects TRBV6-2 or TRBV6-3 to TRBJ2-7; 13 bases are a match to TRBD2. Losses at the gene ends were 2 bases for V and 4 bases for J; bases not matched to a gene: 5. This CDR3 contains 16 residues. Per germline, CDR1 MNHEY and CDR2 SVGEGT. CDR3 DNA sequence: TGTGCCAGCAGTTACGGGACTAGCGGGATAGTGTACGAGCAGTACTTC. Protein sequence: CASSYGTSGIVYEQYF.

The sample holds many counts of this clonotype. The rearrangement joins TRBV29-1 to TRBJ2-1; 7 nucleotides line up with TRBD2. Trimming took 7 bases from V and 5 from J; bases not matched to a gene: 5. The CDR3 is 12 residues long. The germline CDR1 and CDR2 sequences are SQVTM and ANQGSEA. The chain's CDR3 is CSASGANNEQFF. As DNA, the CDR3 is TGCAGCGCAAGCGGGGCTAACAATGAGCAGTTCTTC.

Details on this clonotype: A single base separates this from a much larger clone, so it may be a read error. The CDR3 is CASSFSSRKGDEQFF. CDR3 sequence (DNA): TGTGCCAGCAGTTTTTCTAGCAGGAAAGGGGATGAGCAGTTCTTC. V usage is TRBV12-3 or TRBV12-4 and J usage is TRBJ2-1, with D perhaps being TRBD1 or TRBD2 (5 bases each). V shed 3 bases and J shed 8 bases, with 17 bases lying between them. The CDR3 is made up of 15 amino acids.

This clonotype was picked up a small number of times. The CDR3 DNA is TGTGCCAGCAGACCAGGACTAGCGGGACTGTCTGGGGCCAACGTCCTGACTTTC. It is translated as CASRPGLAGLSGANVLTF. This chain links TRBV6-5 with TRBJ2-6; 12 bases align to TRBD2. Trimming at V came to 6 bases and at J to 1 base, leaving 7 bases not matched to a gene. This CDR3 has 18 residues. Germline V gene sequence: CDR1 MNHEY, CDR2 SVGAGI.

This clonotype was seen many times. This sequence joins TRBV29-1 and TRBJ2-1; 8 bases line up with TRBD2. CDR1 is SQVTM, CDR2 ANQGSEA, per germline. This CDR3 is 18 amino acids long. V was clipped by 8 bases and J by 1 base; unmatched bases: 19. CDR3 protein: CSPRGDVAGPTSYNEQFF. The CDR3, as DNA: TGCAGCCCTCGGGGGGACGTAGCGGGACCCACGTCCTACAATGAGCAGTTCTTC.

This clonotype appeared many times. The chain recombines TRBV12-3 or TRBV12-4 with TRBJ2-2; D ambiguous. The V end was cut by 4 bases, the J end by 6 bases, with 15 bases between. CDR3 length: 15 amino acids. CDR3 coding DNA: TGTGCCAGCAGTTCGTCGGACCGCGCGGCCGGGGAGCTGTTTTTT. It specifies CASSSSDRAAGELFF.

This clonotype was observed at least ten times. The V call is TRBV7-9, the J call TRBJ2-3, with 7 bases lining up with TRBD2. The germline CDR1 and CDR2 sequences are SEHNR and FQNEAQ (reference sequence). The CDR3 has 14 residues. The trim removed 3 bases at V and 2 bases at J, leaving 2 bases unmatched. CDR3 in amino acids: CASSLAGVTDTQYF. The CDR3 DNA is TGTGCCAGCAGCTTGGCGGGGGTCACAGATACGCAGTATTTT.

The chain uses TRBV6-5 and TRBJ2-3; no firm D call. V was shortened by 0 bases and J by 7 bases, with 5 bases between the two germline ends. The CDR3 has 12 residues. Germline V gene data show CDR1 as MNHEY and CDR2 as SVGAGI. The CDR3 loop reads CASSYSGNTQYF. The DNA of the CDR3 is TGTGCCAGCAGTTACTCGGGGAATACGCAGTATTTT.

Concerning this clonotype itself: A much larger clonotype is one base distant, so this may be a read error. This chain uses TRBV12-3 or TRBV12-4 with TRBJ1-5, with 8 positions matching TRBD1. This CDR3 comprises 16 residues. CDR3 sequence reads: CASSLGGRGLNQSQHF. The CDR3 DNA reads TGTGCCAGCAGTTTGGGCGGCAGGGGGCTTAATCAGTCCCAGCATTTT.

A word on this clonotype: Possible read error: a much larger clone is one base away. The chain combines TRBV4-1 with TRBJ2-3, with D possibly being TRBD1 or TRBD2 (5 bases each). Trimming removed 4 bases at V and 4 bases at J, with 24 bases between. This CDR3 contains 18 residues. Germline CDR1 is MGHRA and CDR2 is YSYEKL. The CDR3, as DNA: TGCGCCAGCAGCCGAATACCTCGGGGCCCGAGTGGCGCAGATACGCAGTATTTT. Its translation is CASSRIPRGPSGADTQYF.

This clonotype was detected a few times. The J gene is TRBJ2-5, the V gene TRBV12-3 or TRBV12-4, with a possible D match to TRBD2 (6 bases). The V end lost 11 bases, the J end lost 8 bases, and 21 bases lay between the germline ends. The CDR3 is made up of 13 amino acids. The CDR3 nucleotides read TGTGCCGGAGGGGTGGGGCCGGGCGCAACCCAGTACTTC. This translates into CAGGVGPGATQYF.

About this clonotype: At one end, the junction sequence differs from germline, possibly due to a read error. V gene TRBV11-2 combines with J gene TRBJ2-3, with a weak D call TRBD2 (6 bases). The germline V gene encodes CDR1 SGHAT and CDR2 FQNNGV. This CDR3 has 14 amino acids. The CDR3 region is CASSRAVGGNTQYF. Written as DNA, the CDR3 is TGTGCCAGCTCCCGGGCGGTGGGGGGAAATACGCAGTATTTC.

The chain couples TRBV4-1 to TRBJ2-7; 8 bases line up with TRBD1. Per germline, CDR1 MGHRA and CDR2 YSYEKL. Trimming at V came to 3 bases and at J to 9 bases, leaving 19 bases not matched to a gene. The CDR3 is 17 amino acids. CDR3 bases: TGCGCCAGCAGCCACTGCAATTCCCCAGGGGGCCTATTTTTGCAGTACTTC. It encodes CASSHCNSPGGLFLQYF.

The chain joins TRBV12-3 or TRBV12-4 to TRBJ2-5; 8 bases fit TRBD2. The junction had 9 bases not matched to a gene; V was cut back by 8 bases and J by 1 base. CDR3 length equals 15 residues. This chain's CDR3 is CASGGAGRAQETQYF. The CDR3 DNA reads as TGTGCCAGCGGAGGTGCCGGGAGGGCCCAAGAGACCCAGTACTTC.

Remarks on this clonotype: Germline and junction disagree at one end, which may indicate a read error. The chain combines TRBV10-3 with TRBJ2-1, with 13 bases aligning to TRBD2. The CDR3 consists of 16 residues. Per the germline V gene, CDR1 is ENHRY and CDR2 is SYGVKD. The CDR3 sequence is CAINEPGLAGDYEQFF. Written as DNA, the CDR3 is TGTGCCATCAATGAGCCAGGACTAGCGGGAGACTATGAGCAGTTCTTC.

Comment on this clonotype: This CDR3 is missing its conserved last phenylalanine or tryptophan, likely due to a read error. It is unclear where the CDR3 begins or ends on the DNA, so no DNA is shown, and the CDR3 is as TCRdb lists it. This chain joins TRBV13 and TRBJ2-1; the DNA was not compared with TRBD1, the D call given in the table. The CDR3 length is 8 residues, termini included. The germline V gene has CDR1 PRHDT and CDR2 FYEKMQ (reference sequence). The chain's CDR3 is CASSIGGT.

The chain couples TRBV7-9 to TRBJ1-6; 8 bases map to TRBD1. There are 15 residues in the CDR3. CDR1 and CDR2 (germline): SEHNR, FQNEAQ (reference sequence). With 5 bases clipped from V and 7 bases from J, the junction kept 7 bases outside the gene matches. The CDR3 nucleotides read TGTGCCAGCAGCCCCAGGGGGCAGGGAAATTCACCCCTCCACTTT. Translating gives CASSPRGQGNSPLHF. The full variable domain, completed using reference TRBV7-9 and TRBJ1-6, is DTGVSQNPRHKITKRGQNVTFRCDPISEHNRLYWYRQTLGQGPEFLTYFQNEAQLEKSRLLSDRFSAERPKGSFSTLEIQRTEQGDSAMYLCASSPRGQGNSPLHFGNGTRLTVT.